This T cell receptor beta chain was documented in a study of shared clonotypes between healthy human individuals. The CDR3 length is 16 residues. V lost 5 bases and J lost 2; bases outside the gene matches: 6. Germline V gene lookup returns CDR1 MNHEY and CDR2 SMNVEV (reference sequence). Libraries were prepared by immunoSEQ multiplex PCR; TCRdb keeps only in-frame clonotypes and omits some of them. The table lists some 2.3 million clones, about 92% of them singletons. This TCR came from a man between 18 and 35 years old in good health. Some clones in this sample may be carry-over from other donors' samples. Sequenced: naive CD4+ T cells from PBMCs. Noted subset: CD45RA+ positively selected. The chain uses TRBV27 and TRBJ2-7; 13 bases match TRBD2. CDR3 sequence: CASSRLAGGPPYEQYF. CDR3 DNA sequence: TGTGCCAGCAGTAGACTAGCGGGAGGCCCGCCCTACGAGCAGTACTTC.